Sequencing of this TCR beta chain was carried out in a study of cytomegalovirus exposure and HLA in healthy donors. Study-level points and caveats: Specificity for CMV antigens was confirmed in vitro for a few of the CMV-associated chains. Most TCR sequences were uncommon, yet certain public TCRs appeared in many donors. The study labeled fewer than 200 TCR beta chains cytomegalovirus-associated.

The table lists this clone with a count of one. Its antigen remains unidentified. These donors were members of the approximately 110-subject validation cohort, a group separate from the roughly 670-subject first cohort. TCRdb's copy holds only in-frame clones and misses some; the assay was immunoSEQ multiplex PCR. This table holds 200,000 to 300,000 clones, over 75% found once. CDR1 MRHNA and CDR2 SNTAGT come from the germline V gene. V shed 6 bases and J shed 1 base, with 12 bases lying between them. The CDR3 runs 14 residues. The origin of this receptor is a man younger than 35 in good health and CMV-seropositive. The source material was PBMCs. V gene TRBV6-4 combines with J gene TRBJ1-1; D remains ambiguous. CDR3 sequence reads: CASRSGSENTEAFF. The CDR3 coding sequence is TGTGCCAGCAGATCGGGGTCGGAGAACACTGAAGCTTTCTTT.